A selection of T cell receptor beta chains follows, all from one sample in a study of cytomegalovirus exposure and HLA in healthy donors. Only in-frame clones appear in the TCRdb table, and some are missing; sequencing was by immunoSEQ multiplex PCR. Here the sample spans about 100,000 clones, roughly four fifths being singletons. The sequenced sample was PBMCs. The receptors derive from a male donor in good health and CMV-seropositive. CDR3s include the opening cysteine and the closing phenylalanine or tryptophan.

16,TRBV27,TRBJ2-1,CASTTLDRGADNEQFF
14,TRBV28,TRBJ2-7,CASSPRGILYEQYF
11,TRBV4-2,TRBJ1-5,CADEGNQPQHF
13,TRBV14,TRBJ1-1,CASSQDQNTEAFF
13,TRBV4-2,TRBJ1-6,CASSGQSNSPLHF
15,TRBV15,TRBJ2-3,CATSRDRGLPDTQYF
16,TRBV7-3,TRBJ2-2,CASSSGTGGWGGELFF
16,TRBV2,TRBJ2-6,CASSAPRFSGANVLTF
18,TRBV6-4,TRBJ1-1,CASSDSLYGFGSVTEAFF
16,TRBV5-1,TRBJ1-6,CASRFGTIGGNSPLHF
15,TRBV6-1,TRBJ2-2,CASSGLRANTGELFF
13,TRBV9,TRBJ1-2,CASSVGTEYGYTF
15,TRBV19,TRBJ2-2,CASSLATGATGELFF
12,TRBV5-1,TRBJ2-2,CASSPGQGELFF
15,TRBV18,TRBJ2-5,CASSPPSGGRETQYF
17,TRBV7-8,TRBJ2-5,CASSPSRRVSVQETQYF
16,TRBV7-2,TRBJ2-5,CASSYGTSALQETQYF
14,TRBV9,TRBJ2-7,CASSGYRGTNEQYF
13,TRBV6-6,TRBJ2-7,CASSQGQSYEQYF
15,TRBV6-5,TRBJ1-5,CASSAGTDPNQPQHF
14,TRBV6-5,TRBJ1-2,CASSRAGELYGYTF
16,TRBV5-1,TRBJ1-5,CASSLGGRESPGPQHF
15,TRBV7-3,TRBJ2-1,CASSQGRLAGGQQFF
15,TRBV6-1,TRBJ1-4,CASSEAGTGVEKLFF
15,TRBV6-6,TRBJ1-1,CASSGTGQGHTEAFF
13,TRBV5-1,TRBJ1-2,CASSSDGVYGYTF
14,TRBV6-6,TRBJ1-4,CASRMTGVNEKLFF
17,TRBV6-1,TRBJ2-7,CASSELPGQGVPYEQYF
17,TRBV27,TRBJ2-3,CASSRSTLAVSTDTQYF
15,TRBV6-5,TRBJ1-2,CASSYFIAGNYGYTF
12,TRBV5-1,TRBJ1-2,CASSEGVYGYTF
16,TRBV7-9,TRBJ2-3,CASSFGLAGGRDTQYF
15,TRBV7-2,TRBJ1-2,CASSPGGGAVYGYTF
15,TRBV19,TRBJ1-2,CASSIGAGSNYGYTF
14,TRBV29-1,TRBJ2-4,CSVSLGGAKNIQYF
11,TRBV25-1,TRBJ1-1,CASEIQGMAFF
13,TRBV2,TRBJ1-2,CASRTESNYGYTF
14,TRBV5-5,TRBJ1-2,CASSQRGFGYGYTF
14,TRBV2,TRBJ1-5,CASSEEGVSQPQHF
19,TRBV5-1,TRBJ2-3,CASTERLAGGPTSTDTQYF
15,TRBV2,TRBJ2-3,CASSYVTSGGDTQYF
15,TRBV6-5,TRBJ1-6,CASSRAGTDDSPLHF
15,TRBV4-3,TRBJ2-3,CASSQRGGGADTQYF
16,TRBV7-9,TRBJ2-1,CASSTIAGEGYNEQFF
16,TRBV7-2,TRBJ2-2,CASSLLTGLNTGELFF